The rows below give T cell receptor beta chains drawn from one sample of a study of T-cell memory formation after mild COVID-19. TCRdb processed the 5' RACE reads anew with MiXCR; each CDR3 protein has one entry. The profile covers 120,000 to 150,000 distinct CDR3 sequences, with around 21% appearing a single time and about 2.3% taken by the ten largest. The sample comprised PBMCs or a T cell subset sorted from them (not recorded which). These receptors were obtained from an adult woman who had mild COVID-19 (a few samples of this study predate the infection). Cell type and time point are not known. Both conserved end residues are part of each CDR3. The order of the fields is V gene, D gene, clone size, J gene, CDR3 DNA, CDR3 protein. A D gene is named only where the DNA matches it firmly. Clone size is not always given. Where it is, it says once, few, many or a class for expanded clones.

v_call: TRBV5-6
d_call: TRBD1
clone_size: .
j_call: TRBJ2-3
cdr3_nt: TGTGCCAGCAGCTTGCCGGGACAGGGTAATAAGGATACGCAGTATTTT
cdr3_aa: CASSLPGQGNKDTQYF

v_call: TRBV28
d_call: TRBD1
clone_size: .
j_call: TRBJ2-7
cdr3_nt: TGTGCCAGCAACAGGGGGACAAAAACCTACGAGCAGTACTTC
cdr3_aa: CASNRGTKTYEQYF

v_call: TRBV5-1
d_call: .
clone_size: few
j_call: TRBJ1-4
cdr3_nt: TGCGCCAGCACCGTAGGCGGGGGACGGGAAAAACTGTTTTTT
cdr3_aa: CASTVGGGREKLFF

v_call: TRBV5-1
d_call: .
clone_size: .
j_call: TRBJ2-2
cdr3_nt: TGCGCCAGCAGCCCGACCCGGCGAGGGACACTGAACACCGGGGAGCTGTTTTTT
cdr3_aa: CASSPTRRGTLNTGELFF

v_call: TRBV7-6
d_call: TRBD2
clone_size: many
j_call: TRBJ2-1
cdr3_nt: TGTGCCAGCAGCCCCAGGACTAGCGGGGGGAATGAGCAGTTCTTC
cdr3_aa: CASSPRTSGGNEQFF

v_call: TRBV7-3
d_call: TRBD2
clone_size: few
j_call: TRBJ2-3
cdr3_nt: TGTGCCAGCAGCTTAAATAGCGGGAGGACAGATACGCAGTATTTT
cdr3_aa: CASSLNSGRTDTQYF

v_call: TRBV7-2
d_call: .
clone_size: .
j_call: TRBJ2-3
cdr3_nt: TGTGCCAGCAGCTTATTTGGCCTCGGGACTGTGACAGATACGCAGTATTTT
cdr3_aa: CASSLFGLGTVTDTQYF

v_call: TRBV15
d_call: TRBD2
clone_size: few
j_call: TRBJ2-7
cdr3_nt: TGTGCCACCAGCAGCAACATCGGGGGGTACGAGCAGTACTTC
cdr3_aa: CATSSNIGGYEQYF

v_call: TRBV11-3
d_call: TRBD2
clone_size: few
j_call: TRBJ2-1
cdr3_nt: TGTGCCAGCAGCGGTAGCGGGAGGGCTGGGGATGAGCAGTTCTTC
cdr3_aa: CASSGSGRAGDEQFF

v_call: TRBV6-5
d_call: TRBD1
clone_size: .
j_call: TRBJ1-1
cdr3_nt: TGTGCCAGCAGTCTCCGGGGGACAGGGGGCGGCATGAACACTGAAGCTTTCTTT
cdr3_aa: CASSLRGTGGGMNTEAFF

v_call: TRBV7-2
d_call: TRBD2
clone_size: few
j_call: TRBJ2-5
cdr3_nt: TGTGCCAGCAGCCGATCGGGACTAGCTGGAGAGACCCAGTACTTC
cdr3_aa: CASSRSGLAGETQYF

v_call: TRBV3-1
d_call: .
clone_size: few
j_call: TRBJ2-5
cdr3_nt: TGTGCCAGCAGCCAAGATCCAGGGCAAGAGACCCAGTACTTC
cdr3_aa: CASSQDPGQETQYF

v_call: TRBV20-1
d_call: .
clone_size: .
j_call: TRBJ2-3
cdr3_nt: TGCAGTGCTAGAGATTCATTGGGAGCCCCGGATACGCAGTATTTT
cdr3_aa: CSARDSLGAPDTQYF

v_call: TRBV7-6
d_call: TRBD1
clone_size: .
j_call: TRBJ2-2
cdr3_nt: TGTGCCAGCAGCTCGAATAGACAGGGGGCGCTCGGCGGGGAGCTGTTTTTT
cdr3_aa: CASSSNRQGALGGELFF

v_call: TRBV19
d_call: TRBD1
clone_size: .
j_call: TRBJ2-1
cdr3_nt: TGTGCCAGTAGTATAGCCGAGACAGGGGTGCGGAACAATGAGCAGTTCTTC
cdr3_aa: CASSIAETGVRNNEQFF

v_call: TRBV12-3/TRBV12-4
d_call: .
clone_size: many
j_call: TRBJ1-2
cdr3_nt: TGTGCCAGCAGTTTTCCCGGGGATGGCTACACCTTC
cdr3_aa: CASSFPGDGYTF

v_call: TRBV24-1
d_call: .
clone_size: .
j_call: TRBJ1-2
cdr3_nt: TGTGCCACCAGTGATTCAAGAGCGGGGGACCGGGACTACACCTTC
cdr3_aa: CATSDSRAGDRDYTF

v_call: TRBV12-3/TRBV12-4
d_call: .
clone_size: few
j_call: TRBJ2-6
cdr3_nt: TGTGCCAGCAGTCCCAGGACAGGGAGGGGCTCTGGGGCCAACGTCCTGACTTTC
cdr3_aa: CASSPRTGRGSGANVLTF

v_call: TRBV7-6
d_call: TRBD1
clone_size: .
j_call: TRBJ1-2
cdr3_nt: TGTGCCAGCAGCTTACAGGACAGGGGGTGGAACTATGGCTACACCTTC
cdr3_aa: CASSLQDRGWNYGYTF

v_call: TRBV4-1
d_call: TRBD2
clone_size: few
j_call: TRBJ2-7
cdr3_nt: TGCGCCAGCGCCTCGGATGGAGGACTAGCGGGTGCCCTAGGGGGGCAGTACTTC
cdr3_aa: CASASDGGLAGALGGQYF

v_call: TRBV7-2
d_call: .
clone_size: .
j_call: TRBJ2-1
cdr3_nt: TGTGCCAGCAGCCTTACCAATGAGCAGTTCTTC
cdr3_aa: CASSLTNEQFF

v_call: TRBV7-9
d_call: .
clone_size: few
j_call: TRBJ2-5
cdr3_nt: TGTGCCAGCAGTCCAGGCGGCACTTTGGAAGAGACCCAGTACTTC
cdr3_aa: CASSPGGTLEETQYF

v_call: TRBV2
d_call: .
clone_size: few
j_call: TRBJ2-7
cdr3_nt: TGTGCCAGCAGTGGGTACAGAGAGGTCTACGAGCAGTACTTC
cdr3_aa: CASSGYREVYEQYF

v_call: TRBV7-6
d_call: .
clone_size: .
j_call: TRBJ2-1
cdr3_nt: TGTGCCAGCATCCCAGACCCGGGCATAGTGCCCAATGAGCAGTTCTTC
cdr3_aa: CASIPDPGIVPNEQFF

v_call: TRBV5-1
d_call: TRBD1
clone_size: few
j_call: TRBJ2-3
cdr3_nt: TGCGCCAGCAGGGAAAGGACAGGGAGCACAGATACGCAGTATTTT
cdr3_aa: CASRERTGSTDTQYF

v_call: TRBV5-1
d_call: .
clone_size: few
j_call: TRBJ1-1
cdr3_nt: TGCGCCAGCAGCCCATCCGGGACGCCGGGGGTCGGGGCTTTCTTT
cdr3_aa: CASSPSGTPGVGAFF

v_call: TRBV7-9
d_call: .
clone_size: .
j_call: TRBJ2-1
cdr3_nt: TGTGCCAGCAGCTTAGTCTCATGGGAGGGGGACTACAATGAGCAGTTCTTC
cdr3_aa: CASSLVSWEGDYNEQFF

v_call: TRBV30
d_call: TRBD2
clone_size: few
j_call: TRBJ2-1
cdr3_nt: TGTGCCTGGAGACTAGCGGTGGGTAGGAATGAGCAGTTCTTC
cdr3_aa: CAWRLAVGRNEQFF

v_call: TRBV12-3/TRBV12-4
d_call: .
clone_size: few
j_call: TRBJ1-2
cdr3_nt: TGTGCCAGCAGTGCCGAGCAGGGAAGGAATGGCTACACCTTC
cdr3_aa: CASSAEQGRNGYTF

v_call: TRBV5-5
d_call: .
clone_size: few
j_call: TRBJ1-1
cdr3_nt: TGTGCCAGCAGCTTGGTTGGGGGGAGGGGTGCGATCGGGACTGAAGCTTTCTTT
cdr3_aa: CASSLVGGRGAIGTEAFF

v_call: TRBV5-5
d_call: .
clone_size: few
j_call: TRBJ1-6
cdr3_nt: TGTGCCAGCAGCTTTGATATCAGAAGAGATAATTCACCCCTCCACTTT
cdr3_aa: CASSFDIRRDNSPLHF

v_call: TRBV14
d_call: TRBD2
clone_size: .
j_call: TRBJ2-4
cdr3_nt: TGTGCCAGCAGCCAAGTATCTAGCGGGGCAAACATTCAGTACTTC
cdr3_aa: CASSQVSSGANIQYF

v_call: TRBV3-1
d_call: TRBD2
clone_size: few
j_call: TRBJ2-1
cdr3_nt: TGTGCCAGCAGCTCCTGGACTAGCGGGGGGGCCCGAACCTTC
cdr3_aa: CASSSWTSGGARTF

v_call: TRBV5-1
d_call: .
clone_size: .
j_call: TRBJ1-1
cdr3_nt: TGCGCCAGCAGCCCGGACGGCAGGGGTGAAAATGAAGCTTTCTTT
cdr3_aa: CASSPDGRGENEAFF

v_call: TRBV29-1
d_call: TRBD1
clone_size: few
j_call: TRBJ1-5
cdr3_nt: TGCAGCGCCAGGACAGGTAGCAATCAGCCCCAGCATTTT
cdr3_aa: CSARTGSNQPQHF

v_call: TRBV2
d_call: .
clone_size: few
j_call: TRBJ2-1
cdr3_nt: TGTGCCAGCAGTGCGACTACGGGCAATGAGCAGTTCTTC
cdr3_aa: CASSATTGNEQFF

v_call: TRBV20-1
d_call: TRBD2
clone_size: few
j_call: TRBJ2-1
cdr3_nt: TGCAGTGCTGAAACAGCGGGGGGCTCCTACAATGAGCAGTTCTTC
cdr3_aa: CSAETAGGSYNEQFF

v_call: TRBV24-1
d_call: .
clone_size: few
j_call: TRBJ2-3
cdr3_nt: TGTGCCACCAGTGACCCCAAGAGACAGACAGATACGCAGTATTTT
cdr3_aa: CATSDPKRQTDTQYF

v_call: TRBV3-1
d_call: TRBD1
clone_size: few
j_call: TRBJ2-1
cdr3_nt: TGTGCCAGCACTGACAGGGGGCGAGGAAGTGAGCAGTTCTTC
cdr3_aa: CASTDRGRGSEQFF

v_call: TRBV5-1
d_call: .
clone_size: .
j_call: TRBJ2-7
cdr3_nt: TGCGCCAGCAGCTTGGATATCCTCTACGAGCAGTACTTC
cdr3_aa: CASSLDILYEQYF

v_call: TRBV11-2
d_call: .
clone_size: .
j_call: TRBJ1-6
cdr3_nt: TGTGCCAGCAGCTTAGTCCGTACTTCACCCCTCCACTTT
cdr3_aa: CASSLVRTSPLHF

v_call: TRBV20-1
d_call: .
clone_size: .
j_call: TRBJ1-2
cdr3_nt: TGCAGTGCTCGAGCTAGGGGCAGGAACCCTTCGGCCTATGGCTACACCTTC
cdr3_aa: CSARARGRNPSAYGYTF

v_call: TRBV4-1
d_call: TRBD2
clone_size: few
j_call: TRBJ2-4
cdr3_nt: TGCGCCAGCAGCCAAGAAAGGCGGGGGACCAAAAACATTCAGTACTTC
cdr3_aa: CASSQERRGTKNIQYF

v_call: TRBV5-1
d_call: .
clone_size: .
j_call: TRBJ1-3
cdr3_nt: TGCGCCAGCAGCTTGGGGCAGCATGGAAACACCATATATTTT
cdr3_aa: CASSLGQHGNTIYF

v_call: TRBV4-1
d_call: .
clone_size: few
j_call: TRBJ1-1
cdr3_nt: TGCGCCAGCAGCCACAACGCCGCAGGGAACACTGAAGCTTTCTTT
cdr3_aa: CASSHNAAGNTEAFF

v_call: TRBV10-3
d_call: TRBD1
clone_size: few
j_call: TRBJ1-2
cdr3_nt: TGTGCCATCAGGGGACAGGACTATGGCTACACCTTC
cdr3_aa: CAIRGQDYGYTF